This TCR beta chain was sequenced in a study of chemoradiotherapy in HPV16-positive cancers. On this clone itself: The antigen remains undetermined.

Repeated repertoire sampling spanned the course of chemoradiotherapy. Generated by immunoSEQ multiplex PCR, the TCRdb table keeps only in-frame clones and is missing some. The data contain some 7,300 clones, roughly nine tenths of them singletons. Study results and caveats: Candidate HPV-specific clones and E7-related TCR motifs grew in tumor during treatment.

CDR1 is SGHDT and CDR2 is YYEEEE in the germline V gene. The CDR3 is made up of 12 amino acids. Trimming took off 5 bases at V and 5 bases at J, with 11 bases between the two ends. The rearrangement joins TRBV5-6 to TRBJ2-7; maybe TRBD2 (6 bases). Sampling was done from a patient who underwent chemoradiotherapy. The receptor comes from a human donor with HPV-associated anogenital cancer. The CDR3 sequence: CASRLAGNEQYF. CDR3 nucleotide sequence: TGTGCCAGCAGGCTTGCGGGGAACGAGCAGTACTTC.